The sequence of this TCR beta chain was determined in a study of long-term antiretroviral therapy in people with HIV. This CDR3 has 16 residues. V shed 3 bases and J 5 bases; nucleotides not matched to a gene: 6. Germline-derived CDR1 and CDR2 are LNHDA and SQIVND (reference sequence). The libraries were made with immunoSEQ v3.0 at survey level. TCRdb's copy holds only in-frame clones and misses some; the assay was immunoSEQ multiplex PCR. Of around 23,000 clones in the sample, around 84% are singletons; the top ten hold about 5.6%. V gene TRBV19 combines with J gene TRBJ2-1; 11 nucleotides match TRBD1. Source: unsorted PBMCs, taken 4.4 years after starting antiretroviral therapy. The TCR comes from a man aged 25-40 years with HIV. Here the CDR3 reads CASSIIRDRGNNEQFF. The CDR3 bases are TGTGCCAGTAGTATCATCAGGGACAGGGGGAACAATGAGCAGTTCTTC.